One and the same sample provided the 29 T cell receptor beta chains below, sequenced in a study of human T cells and chemical hapten exposure. From the RACE reads, TCRdb called clonotypes with MiXCR, one entry per CDR3 protein. The sample contains approximately 370,000 distinct CDR3 sequences, about 5.4% of which appear only once. Time point denoted: pre-sensitization, week 0. Treatment given: therapeutic diphenylcyclopropenone sensitization with weekly scalp DPC. The specimen comprised whole blood, sampled in connection with sensitization to the hapten diphenylcyclopropenone (DPC). The receptors derive from a woman aged 18-30 years with alopecia areata. Some clones in this sample may be carry-over from other donors' samples.

This clonotype was found many times. The chain joins TRBV20-1 to TRBJ2-1; unclear D gene. This CDR3 spans 12 amino acids. The V gene lost 5 bases and the J gene lost 5 bases, with 10 bases spanning the gap. Germline CDR1 is DFQATT and CDR2 is SNEGSKA (reference sequence). CDR3 region: CSAEDWDNEQFF. The CDR3 nucleotides are TGCAGTGCTGAAGACTGGGACAATGAGCAGTTCTTC.

The table lists this clonotype with a few counts. This chain uses TRBV6-5 with TRBJ2-5, with a possible D match to TRBD1 (6 bases). This CDR3 contains 14 residues. V was shortened by 0 bases and J by 5 bases, with 10 bases between the two germline ends. CDR1 is MNHEY, CDR2 SVGAGI, per germline. CDR3 sequence: CASSYSNTGETQYF. CDR3 nucleotide sequence: TGTGCCAGCAGTTACTCCAACACAGGGGAGACCCAGTACTTC.

This clonotype was observed a handful of times. This chain connects TRBV29-1 to TRBJ1-6; D gene uncertain. V was clipped by 3 bases and J by 7 bases, with 13 bases between them. The CDR3 runs to 14 residues. Germline CDR1 and CDR2: SQVTM and ANQGSEA. CDR3 in amino acids: CSVEATVLNSPLHF. The CDR3 DNA sequence: TGCAGCGTTGAGGCGACGGTATTAAATTCACCCCTCCACTTT. Together with reference TRBV29-1 and TRBJ1-6, the CDR3 gives the full variable domain: SAVISQKPSRDICQRGTSLTIQCQVDSQVTMMFWYRQQPGQSLTLIATANQGSEATYESGFVIDKFPISRPNLTFSTLTVSNMSPEDSSIYLCSVEATVLNSPLHFGNGTRLTVT.

This clonotype was counted many times. The chain recombines TRBV12-3 or TRBV12-4 with TRBJ1-3; TRBD1 aligns across 7 bases. This CDR3 is 15 amino acids long. J was trimmed by 0 bases and V by 6 bases; bases with no gene match: 5. The CDR3 spells CASRVTGPSGNTIYF. The CDR3 DNA reads TGTGCCAGCAGGGTGACAGGGCCCTCTGGAAACACCATATATTTT.

The V call is TRBV21-1, the J call TRBJ2-6; TRBD1 reflects the table's D call only, with no check against the DNA. TRBV21-1 is annotated as a pseudogene. There are 18 residues in the CDR3. The DNA for the CDR3 is TGTGCCAGCAGCAAACAATTTTCGGGACACTCTGGGGCCAACGTCCTGACTTTC. This gives the protein CASSKQFSGHSGANVLTF.

The chain uses TRBV24-1 and TRBJ2-3; 8 bases agree with TRBD1. Germline V gene data show CDR1 as KGHDR and CDR2 as SFDVKD. After removal of 6 bases from V and 4 bases from J, the junction contained 5 bases not matched to a gene. The CDR3 extends over 14 amino acids. In nucleotides, the CDR3 is TGTGCCACCAGTTCGGGACAGGCTTCAGATACGCAGTATTTT. This encodes CATSSGQASDTQYF.

The rearrangement joins TRBV29-1 to TRBJ1-1; 7 bases agree with TRBD1. This CDR3 is 15 amino acids long. Trimming took 4 bases from V and 2 from J; bases not matched to a gene: 10. Germline CDR1 is SQVTM and CDR2 is ANQGSEA. The CDR3 loop is CSVVSKGAPNTEAFF. The CDR3 DNA follows: TGCAGCGTTGTTTCTAAGGGGGCACCAAACACTGAAGCTTTCTTT.

The V gene is TRBV27, the J gene TRBJ2-6; 9 bases fit TRBD1. This CDR3 spans 19 amino acids. Germline V CDR1 and CDR2: MNHEY, SMNVEV (reference sequence). V was clipped by 6 bases and J by 0 bases; unmatched bases: 12. The CDR3 nucleotides are TGTGCCAGCAGGAAAGCCTCCGGGACAGGGCCCTCTGGGGCCAACGTCCTGACTTTC. Protein product: CASRKASGTGPSGANVLTF.

This clonotype has a handful of counts. The CDR3, as DNA: TGTGCCAGTAGCCAGGGACAGGTGGGGAATGAAGCTTTCTTT. Protein: CASSQGQVGNEAFF. V and J are TRBV19 and TRBJ1-1; TRBD1 matches 8 bases. In germline, CDR1 is LNHDA, CDR2 SQIVND (reference sequence). With 6 bases clipped from V and 7 bases from J, the junction kept 10 bases outside the gene matches. The CDR3 has 14 residues. Using reference TRBV19 and TRBJ1-1 for the parts outside the CDR3, the full variable domain is DGGITQSPKYLFRKEGQNVTLSCEQNLNHDAMYWYRQDPGQGLRLIYYSQIVNDFQKGDIAEGYSVSREKKESFPLTVTSAQKNPTAFYLCASSQGQVGNEAFFGQGTRLTVV.

The V call is TRBV6-5, the J call TRBJ1-3; D gene uncertain. The ends were cut back, 2 bases at V and 2 bases at J, with 7 bases in the middle. This CDR3 spans 14 amino acids. Germline V lookup: CDR1 MNHEY, CDR2 SVGAGI. The CDR3 region is CASSYDVPGNTIYF. The CDR3 nucleotides are TGTGCCAGCAGTTACGACGTCCCTGGAAACACCATATATTTT.

This clonotype was observed a few times. The CDR3 DNA follows: TGTGCCAGCAGCTTATCTGGCAGCAACGAGCAGTACTTC. This sequence encodes CASSLSGSNEQYF. This rearrangement joins TRBV7-9 to TRBJ2-7, with D unclear. The CDR3 length is 13 residues. The germline V gene has CDR1 SEHNR and CDR2 FQNEAQ (reference sequence). The V and J ends lost 2 bases and 5 bases respectively, with 10 bases between them.

In this sample, this clonotype turned up a few times. In DNA, the CDR3 is TGTGCCAGCAGCCGGGACCCGAACACTGAAGCTTTCTTT. Translating gives CASSRDPNTEAFF. V usage is TRBV7-3 and J usage is TRBJ1-1, with D maybe TRBD1 (5 bases). The CDR3 spans 13 residues. V was trimmed by 5 bases and J by 1 base, leaving 8 bases between them. CDR1 and CDR2 (germline): SGHTA, FQGTGA.

The gene calls are TRBV29-1 and TRBJ2-7; D call uncertain. Looked up from germline, CDR1 is SQVTM and CDR2 is ANQGSEA. The CDR3 contains 12 residues. V gave up 3 bases and J gave up 0 bases, with 6 bases separating them. CDR3 DNA: TGCAGCGTTGATACCGACTCCTACGAGCAGTACTTC. Translated: CSVDTDSYEQYF.

This clonotype showed up just a few times. V gene TRBV10-3 combines with J gene TRBJ1-1; 7 nucleotides agree with TRBD1. The CDR3 has 15 residues. The germline V gene encodes CDR1 ENHRY and CDR2 SYGVKD. V shed 6 bases, J shed 4 bases, and the junction held 11 bases outside the gene matches. CDR3 residues: CAIRDAGGMSTEAFF. CDR3 DNA: TGTGCCATCAGAGACGCAGGGGGGATGAGCACTGAAGCTTTCTTT.

The sample holds a few counts of this clonotype. The J gene is TRBJ2-5, the V gene TRBV24-1; 12 nucleotides align to TRBD2. The length of the CDR3 is 16 residues. From germline, CDR1 is KGHDR and CDR2 SFDVKD. V was clipped by 5 bases and J by 2 bases; unmatched bases: 5. The CDR3 reads CATSGGLAGSQETQYF. CDR3 bases: TGTGCCACCAGTGGCGGACTAGCGGGGTCTCAAGAGACCCAGTACTTC.

In this sample, this clonotype turned up many times. The gene calls are TRBV10-1 and TRBJ1-1, with a tentative D call TRBD1 (5 bases). Trimming stripped 10 bases from V and 10 bases from J, with 10 bases between. The CDR3 runs 9 residues. From germline, CDR1 is WNHNN and CDR2 SYGVQD (reference sequence). The CDR3 reads CAIDRGAFF. DNA of the CDR3: TGCGCCATCGACAGAGGAGCTTTCTTT.

This clonotype was detected only a few times. This rearrangement joins TRBV12-3 or TRBV12-4 to TRBJ2-7, with a tentative D call TRBD1 (7 bases). The CDR3 length is 14 residues. V lost 8 bases and J 4 bases, leaving 18 bases between the germline ends. The CDR3 protein is CASGPPGGWYEQYF. CDR3 nucleotides: TGTGCCAGCGGGCCGCCAGGGGGGTGGTACGAGCAGTACTTC.

This rearrangement joins TRBV7-2 to TRBJ2-7; no firm D call. Germline V gives CDR1 SGHTA, CDR2 FQGNSA. The germline V and J ends were trimmed by 1 base and 2 bases, with 6 bases remaining between them. The CDR3 runs to 13 residues. CDR3 sequence reads: CASSLGHPYEQYF. CDR3 DNA: TGTGCCAGCAGCTTAGGGCACCCCTACGAGCAGTACTTC.

This sequence joins TRBV5-4 and TRBJ2-2; D remains ambiguous. The CDR3 totals 15 residues. The V and J ends lost 5 bases and 6 bases respectively, with 17 bases between them. The V gene's germline CDR1 is SGHNT and CDR2 YYREEE (reference sequence). CDR3 nucleotides: TGTGCCAGCAGACCACAGAACCCTCTGCCCGGGGAGCTGTTTTTT. As protein: CASRPQNPLPGELFF.

The J gene is TRBJ1-6, the V gene TRBV2; the D gene is possibly TRBD1 (5 bases). The germline V gene encodes CDR1 SNHLY and CDR2 FYNNEI. This CDR3 region has 14 residues. The V end lost 10 bases, the J end lost 10 bases, and 20 bases lay between the germline ends. CDR3 region: CATRTPSLPSPLHF. The DNA for the CDR3 is TGTGCCACCCGGACACCCTCCCTCCCATCACCCCTCCACTTT.

The V gene is TRBV7-2, the J gene TRBJ2-3; 10 bases map to TRBD1. There are 15 residues in the CDR3. Germline CDR1 is SGHTA and CDR2 is FQGNSA. Losses at the gene ends were 7 bases for V and 3 bases for J; bases not matched to a gene: 7. The CDR3 loop reads CASNIRQGATDTQYF. DNA of the CDR3: TGTGCCAGCAACATAAGACAGGGGGCGACAGATACGCAGTATTTT.

The sample holds many counts of this clonotype. This chain connects TRBV7-3 to TRBJ1-6, with 8 nucleotides matching TRBD1. CDR3 length: 15 residues. Germline V gene data show CDR1 as SGHTA and CDR2 as FQGTGA. After removal of 6 bases from V and 7 bases from J, the junction contained 8 bases not matched to a gene. CDR3 region: CASRQTGGANSPLHF. The CDR3 DNA is TGTGCCAGCAGGCAAACAGGGGGGGCGAATTCACCCCTCCACTTT.

This sequence joins TRBV12-3 or TRBV12-4 and TRBJ2-3; 10 bases are a match to TRBD2. CDR3 length equals 16 residues. J lost 6 bases, V lost 3 bases, and 9 bases had no gene match. CDR3 sequence: CASSFGSGGPSDTQYF. In DNA form, the CDR3 reads TGTGCCAGCAGTTTCGGTAGCGGGGGGCCTTCCGATACGCAGTATTTT.

V and J are TRBV4-3 and TRBJ1-3; unclear D gene. The CDR3 has 16 residues. The V and J ends lost 0 bases and 0 bases respectively, with 9 bases between them. Germline CDR1 reads LGHNA; CDR2 reads YSLEER. For the CDR3, the DNA is TGCGCCAGCAGCCAAGATATGTCGGCCTCTGGAAACACCATATATTTT. It encodes CASSQDMSASGNTIYF.

This clonotype was counted at least ten times. The chain recombines TRBV7-2 with TRBJ1-2, with D possibly being TRBD1 (5 bases). The V gene lost 5 bases and the J gene lost 8 bases, with 18 bases spanning the gap. The CDR3 consists of 14 residues. CDR1 and CDR2 (germline): SGHTA, FQGNSA. The CDR3 DNA sequence: TGTGCCAGCAGCCGGGGGGACGGCCTACGGGGCTACACCTTC. Its protein product is CASSRGDGLRGYTF.

This chain joins TRBV28 and TRBJ2-1; 8 nucleotides agree with TRBD2. The V and J ends lost 7 bases and 7 bases, in that order; junction bases with no gene match: 12. The length of the CDR3 is 15 residues. CDR1 MDHEN and CDR2 SYDVKM come from the germline V gene. The CDR3 DNA is TGTGCCAGCACCCACCCGGGTACGGGGGGGAATGAGCAGTTCTTC. Its translation: CASTHPGTGGNEQFF.

This sequence joins TRBV14 and TRBJ1-6; D unresolved. Germline assignment: CDR1 SGHDN and CDR2 FVKESK. Trimming cost V 4 bases and J 8 bases, with 9 bases left between them. The length of the CDR3 is 13 residues. The CDR3: CASSPSNYSPLHF. CDR3 bases: TGTGCCAGCAGCCCGAGTAATTATTCACCCCTCCACTTT.

Only a few counts were recorded for this clonotype. The rearrangement links TRBV27 to TRBJ1-6, with TRBD1 as a possible D gene (6 bases). The CDR3 loop spans 13 amino acids. Germline V lookup: CDR1 MNHEY, CDR2 SMNVEV (reference sequence). V lost 4 bases, J lost 7 bases, and 8 bases lay in between. For the CDR3, the DNA is TGTGCCAGCAGTTCTCAGGGGAATTCACCCCTCCACTTT. Protein product: CASSSQGNSPLHF.

This clonotype showed up just a few times. The chain employs TRBV20-1 and TRBJ2-7; D may correspond to TRBD1 or TRBD2 (6 bases each). The germline gives CDR1 DFQATT, CDR2 SNEGSKA (reference sequence). This CDR3 spans 13 amino acids. V was trimmed by 5 bases and J by 2 bases, leaving 13 bases between them. For the CDR3, the DNA is TGCAGTGCTGGAGGGACATATCCCTACGAGCAGTACTTC. It yields the protein CSAGGTYPYEQYF.